These 10 T cell receptor beta chains came from one sample sequenced in a study of tumor-infiltrating lymphocytes in localized non-small cell lung cancer (dated by TCRdb to the early 2020s). Libraries were made using the immunoSEQ multiplex PCR assay. Held by TCRdb, this immuneACCESS table contains in-frame sequences only and omits some clones. Under half of the omission traces to an unresolved V gene where checked; the cause of the rest is unknown. This sample comprises fewer than 25,000 clones, just under 75% of them detected only once. The top ten hold 6.3% of the sample. Sequencing was carried out using lung tumor tissue. The origin of the receptors is a human donor with non-small cell lung cancer.

This clone came up once. This chain joins TRBV18 and TRBJ1-2; D is uncertain. The V gene lost 0 bases and the J gene lost 3 bases, with 8 bases spanning the gap. This CDR3 comprises 14 residues. CDR1 is KGHSH and CDR2 is LQKENI in the germline V gene. The CDR3 sequence is CASSPPWNDYGYTF. CDR3 nucleotides: TGTGCCAGCTCACCACCGTGGAATGACTATGGCTACACCTTC.

The V gene is TRBV7-9, the J gene TRBJ2-1; D is unclear. Germline V gene data show CDR1 as SEHNR and CDR2 as FQNEAQ (reference sequence). The V end was cut by 1 base, the J end by 0 bases, with 10 bases between. The CDR3 is made up of 16 amino acids. The CDR3 loop reads CASSLVGFSSYNEQFF. DNA of the CDR3: TGTGCCAGCAGCTTAGTTGGATTTAGCTCCTACAATGAGCAGTTCTTC.

V is TRBV18 and J is TRBJ2-4; 9 bases fit TRBD2. This CDR3 region has 17 residues. Trimming cost V 0 bases and J 3 bases; bases outside gene matches: 6. Per the germline V gene, CDR1 is KGHSH and CDR2 is LQKENI. DNA for the CDR3: TGTGCCAGCTCACCACCGGGCGCGGGGGGGCTCAAAAACATTCAGTACTTC. The encoded protein is CASSPPGAGGLKNIQYF.

The gene calls are TRBV5-1 and TRBJ1-1, with D possibly being TRBD1 (5 bases). The germline V gene has CDR1 SGHRS and CDR2 YFSETQ. The CDR3 is made up of 15 amino acids. Trimming removed 3 bases from V and 2 bases from J, with 14 bases in between. CDR3 DNA sequence: TGCGCCAGCAGCTACCAAGGGGCGACAAACACTGAAGCTTTCTTT. Amino acids: CASSYQGATNTEAFF.

This clone was recorded a few times. V gene TRBV10-1 combines with J gene TRBJ1-1; D is undetermined. The germline V gene has CDR1 WNHNN and CDR2 SYGVQD (reference sequence). Trimming took 0 bases from V and 3 from J, leaving 11 bases between them. This CDR3 is 15 amino acids long. The CDR3 region is CASSESLDLHTEAFF. CDR3 DNA: TGCGCCAGCAGTGAGTCGCTAGATTTGCACACTGAAGCTTTCTTT.

The gene calls are TRBV5-1 and TRBJ1-1; D possibly corresponds to TRBD1 (6 bases). CDR1 and CDR2 (germline): SGHRS, YFSETQ. This CDR3 has 16 amino acids. V lost 0 bases and J lost 4, with 16 bases in between. The CDR3 protein is CASSLDGGAVGTEAFF. CDR3 in DNA: TGCGCCAGCAGCTTGGATGGGGGGGCGGTGGGCACTGAAGCTTTCTTT.

In regard to this clone: The junction departs from the called germline gene at one end, perhaps through a read error. The rearrangement links TRBV4-1 to TRBJ1-2, with 7 bases matching TRBD1. The germline gives CDR1 MGHRA, CDR2 YSYEKL. This CDR3 has 13 amino acids. Here the CDR3 reads CASSQDLGQEGVF. CDR3 sequence (DNA): TGCGCCAGCAGCCAAGATCTAGGACAGGAGGGCGTCTTC.

The J gene is TRBJ1-5, the V gene TRBV19; D remains unclear. The CDR3 is made up of 13 amino acids. Germline assignment: CDR1 LNHDA and CDR2 SQIVND (reference sequence). V lost 10 bases and J lost 2, with 12 bases in between. CDR3 coding DNA: TGTGCCACTACGGTGGAGGGCAATCAGCCCCAGCATTTT. Translating it yields CATTVEGNQPQHF. The entire variable domain, with the rest obtained from reference TRBV19 and TRBJ1-5, is as follows: DGGITQSPKYLFRKEGQNVTLSCEQNLNHDAMYWYRQDPGQGLRLIYYSQIVNDFQKGDIAEGYSVSREKKESFPLTVTSAQKNPTAFYLCATTVEGNQPQHFGDGTRLSIL.

This chain links TRBV7-2 with TRBJ2-5; weak D call: TRBD2 (5 bases). V dropped 8 bases and J dropped 4 bases, with 20 bases sitting between them. This CDR3 spans 15 amino acids. Germline V gene sequence: CDR1 SGHTA, CDR2 FQGNSA. The CDR3 DNA sequence: TGTGCCAGCGGGATGAGGTCGGGATCCGGAGAGACCCAGTACTTC. Its translation: CASGMRSGSGETQYF.

With regard to this clone: The sample carries other DNA sequences with the same CDR3. The gene calls are TRBV30 and TRBJ1-5; D call uncertain. Germline CDR1 and CDR2: GTSNPN and SVGIG (reference sequence). The CDR3 runs 13 residues. V was trimmed by 1 base and J by 0 bases, leaving 4 bases between them. The CDR3 sequence is CAWSADSNQPQHF. The CDR3 bases are TGTGCCTGGAGTGCGGATAGCAATCAGCCCCAGCATTTT.